The TCR beta chain under discussion was sequenced for a study of control samples from healthy donors and cancer patients. Repertoires were generated with immunoSEQ multiplex PCR, while TCRdb's copy carries only in-frame clones and drops some. The data show 190,000 or so clones, over 80% seen once. Trimming took 4 bases from V and 2 from J, leaving 15 bases between them. The CDR3 length is 15 residues. The germline V gene has CDR1 SGHRS and CDR2 YFSETQ. This receptor was obtained from a man aged 18 to 29 in good health. The V gene is TRBV5-1, the J gene TRBJ2-5; D remains unclear. Sample: blood. CDR3 sequence: CASSPHRSEQETQYF. In nucleotides, the CDR3 is TGCGCCAGCAGCCCCCATCGGAGCGAACAAGAGACCCAGTACTTC.